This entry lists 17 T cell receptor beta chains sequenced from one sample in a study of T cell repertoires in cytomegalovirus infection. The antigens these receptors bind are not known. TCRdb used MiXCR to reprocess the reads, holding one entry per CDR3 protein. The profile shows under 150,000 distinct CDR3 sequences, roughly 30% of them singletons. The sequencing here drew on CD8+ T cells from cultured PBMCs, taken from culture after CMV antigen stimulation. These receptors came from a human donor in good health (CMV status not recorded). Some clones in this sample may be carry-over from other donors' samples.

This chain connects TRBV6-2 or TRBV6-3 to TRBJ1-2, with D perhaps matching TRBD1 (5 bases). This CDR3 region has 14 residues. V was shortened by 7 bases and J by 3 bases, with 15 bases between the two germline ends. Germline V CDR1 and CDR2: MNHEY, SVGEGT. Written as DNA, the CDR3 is TGTGCCAGCAAACGACAGAAATGGGACTATGGCTACACCTTC. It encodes CASKRQKWDYGYTF.

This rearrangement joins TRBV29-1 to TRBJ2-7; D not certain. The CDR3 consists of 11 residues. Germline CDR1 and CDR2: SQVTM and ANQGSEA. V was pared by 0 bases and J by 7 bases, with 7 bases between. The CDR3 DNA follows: TGCAGCGTTGAAGATTGGGGAGAGCAGTACTTC. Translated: CSVEDWGEQYF.

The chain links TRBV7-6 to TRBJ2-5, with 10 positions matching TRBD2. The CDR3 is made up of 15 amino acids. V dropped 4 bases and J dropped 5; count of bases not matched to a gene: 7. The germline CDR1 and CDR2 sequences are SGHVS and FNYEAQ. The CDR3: CASSYGTSALETQYF. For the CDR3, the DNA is TGTGCCAGCAGCTACGGGACTAGCGCATTGGAGACCCAGTACTTC.

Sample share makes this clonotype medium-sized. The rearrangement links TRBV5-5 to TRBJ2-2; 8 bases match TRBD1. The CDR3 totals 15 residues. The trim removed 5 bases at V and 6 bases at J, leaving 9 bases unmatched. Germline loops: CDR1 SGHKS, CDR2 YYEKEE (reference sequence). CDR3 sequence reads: CASRSTGEFPGELFF. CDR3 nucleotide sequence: TGTGCCAGCAGATCGACAGGGGAATTCCCCGGGGAGCTGTTTTTT. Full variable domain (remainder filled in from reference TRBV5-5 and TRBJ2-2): DAGVTQSPTHLIKTRGQQVTLRCSPISGHKSVSWYQQVLGQGPQFIFQYYEKEERGRGNFPDRFSARQFPNYSSELNVNALLLGDSALYLCASRSTGEFPGELFFGEGSRLTVL.

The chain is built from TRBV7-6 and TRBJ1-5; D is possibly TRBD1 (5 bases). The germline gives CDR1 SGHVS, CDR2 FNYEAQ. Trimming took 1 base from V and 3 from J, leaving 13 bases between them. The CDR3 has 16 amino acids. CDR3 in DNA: TGTGCCAGCAGCTTAGGGCCGGGGCAGCTCAATCAGCCCCAGCATTTT. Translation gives CASSLGPGQLNQPQHF.

The CDR3 sequence: CASSEGGLALHADTQYF. The DNA for the CDR3 is TGTGCCAGCAGTGAAGGGGGACTAGCGCTACACGCAGATACGCAGTATTTT. The chain recombines TRBV2 with TRBJ2-3, with 10 nucleotides matching TRBD2. The trim removed 1 base at V and 4 bases at J, leaving 8 bases unmatched. CDR1 is SNHLY, CDR2 FYNNEI, per germline. The CDR3 has 17 amino acids. Filled out from reference TRBV2 and TRBJ2-3, the complete variable domain reads EPEVTQTPSHQVTQMGQEVILRCVPISNHLYFYWYRQILGQKVEFLVSFYNNEISEKSEIFDDQFSVERPDGSNFTLKIRSTKLEDSAMYFCASSEGGLALHADTQYFGPGTRLTVL.

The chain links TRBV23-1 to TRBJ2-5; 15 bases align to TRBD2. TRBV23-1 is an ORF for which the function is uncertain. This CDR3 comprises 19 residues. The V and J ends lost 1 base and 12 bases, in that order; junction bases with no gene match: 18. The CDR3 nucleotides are TGCGCCAGCAGTCAATTCGCCCCCCAGCGGACTAGCGGGGGGGGCCCGGAGTACTTC. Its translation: CASSQFAPQRTSGGGPEYF.

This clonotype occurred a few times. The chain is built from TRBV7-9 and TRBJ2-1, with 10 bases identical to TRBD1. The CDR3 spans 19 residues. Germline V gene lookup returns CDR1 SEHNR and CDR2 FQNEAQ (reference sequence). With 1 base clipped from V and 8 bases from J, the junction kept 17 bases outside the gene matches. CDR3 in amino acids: CASSLVVMSGTGAADEQFF. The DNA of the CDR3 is TGTGCCAGCAGCTTAGTAGTAATGTCCGGGACAGGGGCGGCGGATGAGCAGTTCTTC. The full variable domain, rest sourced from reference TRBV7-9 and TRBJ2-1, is DTGVSQNPRHKITKRGQNVTFRCDPISEHNRLYWYRQTLGQGPEFLTYFQNEAQLEKSRLLSDRFSAERPKGSFSTLEIQRTEQGDSAMYLCASSLVVMSGTGAADEQFFGPGTRLTVL.

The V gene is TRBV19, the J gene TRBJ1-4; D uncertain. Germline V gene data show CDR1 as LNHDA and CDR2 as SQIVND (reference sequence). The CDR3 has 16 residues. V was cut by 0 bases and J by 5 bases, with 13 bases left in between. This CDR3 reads CASSIDATTQNEKLFF. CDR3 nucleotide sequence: TGTGCCAGTAGTATAGATGCGACGACTCAAAATGAAAAACTGTTTTTT. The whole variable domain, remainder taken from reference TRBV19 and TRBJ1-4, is DGGITQSPKYLFRKEGQNVTLSCEQNLNHDAMYWYRQDPGQGLRLIYYSQIVNDFQKGDIAEGYSVSREKKESFPLTVTSAQKNPTAFYLCASSIDATTQNEKLFFGSGTQLSVL.

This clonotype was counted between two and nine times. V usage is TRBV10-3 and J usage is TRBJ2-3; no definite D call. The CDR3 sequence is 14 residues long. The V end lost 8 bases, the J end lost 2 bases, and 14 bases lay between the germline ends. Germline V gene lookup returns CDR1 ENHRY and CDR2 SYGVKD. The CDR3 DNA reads TGTGCCATCCAAGCCCGGGCCGACACAGATACGCAGTATTTT. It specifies CAIQARADTDTQYF.

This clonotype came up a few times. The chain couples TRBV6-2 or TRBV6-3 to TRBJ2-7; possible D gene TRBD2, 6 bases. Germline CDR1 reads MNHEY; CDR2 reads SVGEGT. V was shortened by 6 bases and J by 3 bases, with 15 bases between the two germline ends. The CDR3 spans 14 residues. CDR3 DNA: TGTGCCAGCAGCTTCCCGGGACTTTACTACGAGCAGTACTTC. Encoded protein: CASSFPGLYYEQYF.

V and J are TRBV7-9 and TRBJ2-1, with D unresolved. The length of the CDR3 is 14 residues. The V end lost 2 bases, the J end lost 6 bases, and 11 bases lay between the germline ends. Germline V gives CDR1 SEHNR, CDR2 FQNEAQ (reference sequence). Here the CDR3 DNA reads TGTGCCAGCAGCTTAAGGTTCGGAAGCAATGAGCAGTTCTTC. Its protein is CASSLRFGSNEQFF.

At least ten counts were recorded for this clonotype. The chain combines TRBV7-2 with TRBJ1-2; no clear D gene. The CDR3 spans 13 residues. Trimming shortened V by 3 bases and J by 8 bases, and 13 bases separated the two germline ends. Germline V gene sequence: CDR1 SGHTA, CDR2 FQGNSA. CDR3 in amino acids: CASSFNVPSGYTF. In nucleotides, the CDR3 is TGTGCCAGCAGCTTTAACGTACCTTCGGGCTACACCTTC. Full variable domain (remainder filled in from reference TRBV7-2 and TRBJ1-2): GAGVSQSPSNKVTEKGKDVELRCDPISGHTALYWYRQSLGQGLEFLIYFQGNSAPDKSGLPSDRFSAERTGGSVSTLTIQRTQQEDSAVYLCASSFNVPSGYTFGSGTRLTVV.

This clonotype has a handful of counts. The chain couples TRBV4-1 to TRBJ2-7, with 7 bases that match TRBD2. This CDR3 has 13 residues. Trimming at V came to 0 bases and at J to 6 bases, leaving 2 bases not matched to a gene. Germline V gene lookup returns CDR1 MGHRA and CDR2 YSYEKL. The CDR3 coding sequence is TGCGCCAGCAGCCAAGATCCGGGGGGCGAGCAGTACTTC. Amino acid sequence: CASSQDPGGEQYF.

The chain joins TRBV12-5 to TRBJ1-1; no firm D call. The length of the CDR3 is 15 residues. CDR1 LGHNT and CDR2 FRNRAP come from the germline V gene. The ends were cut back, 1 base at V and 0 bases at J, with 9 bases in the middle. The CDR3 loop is CASGLEIFLNTEAFF. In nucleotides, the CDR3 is TGTGCTAGTGGTTTGGAAATTTTTTTGAACACTGAAGCTTTCTTT.

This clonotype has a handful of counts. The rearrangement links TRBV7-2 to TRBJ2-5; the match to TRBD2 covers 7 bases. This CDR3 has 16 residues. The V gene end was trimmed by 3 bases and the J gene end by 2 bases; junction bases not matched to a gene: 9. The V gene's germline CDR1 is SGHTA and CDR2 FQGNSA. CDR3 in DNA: TGTGCCAGCAGCTTTCTCTGGCGGGGGAGACAAGAGACCCAGTACTTC. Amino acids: CASSFLWRGRQETQYF.

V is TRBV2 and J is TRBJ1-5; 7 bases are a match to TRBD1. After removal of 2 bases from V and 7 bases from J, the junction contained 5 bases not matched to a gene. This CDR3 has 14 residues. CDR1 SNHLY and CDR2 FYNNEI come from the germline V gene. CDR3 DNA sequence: TGTGCCAGCAGTGAAAGGGGGCGTGGGCAGCCCCAGCATTTT. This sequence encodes CASSERGRGQPQHF.